This T cell receptor beta chain was recovered during a study of blood T cell dynamics during melanoma immunotherapy. DNA loading was fixed at about 0.35 ug for all bulk PBMC samples. The table came from immunoSEQ multiplex PCR; TCRdb's copy has only in-frame clones and leaves some out. The sample lists over 9,000 clones; about 88% were seen once. Time point described: week 3, after first cycle of checkpoint inhibitor. Patients had no prior systemic cancer treatment, immunosuppressants or other active cancers. Germline assignment: CDR1 SGHTA and CDR2 FQGNSA. CDR3 length: 13 amino acids. The V and J ends lost 4 bases and 1 base respectively, with 7 bases between them. This clone was recorded only once. The antigen remains unidentified. The study, taken as a whole, reports: Clones driving repertoire changes may be melanoma-specific or general immune activation.

The TCR sequence derives from a human donor with melanoma. V gene TRBV7-2 combines with J gene TRBJ1-1; D is perhaps TRBD1 (6 bases). Sequenced here: blood, sampled from a patient treated with checkpoint blockade. DNA of the CDR3: TGTGCCAGCAGCTCACAGGGGAACACTGAAGCTTTCTTT. Amino acid sequence: CASSSQGNTEAFF.